The present T cell receptor (beta chain) was sequenced within a study of cytomegalovirus exposure and HLA in healthy donors. General observations from the study: As a later analysis revealed, most CMV-associated TCR beta chains appeared HLA-restricted.

About this clone: Its cognate antigen is unknown.

The CDR3 is made up of 15 amino acids. Germline loops: CDR1 MNHNS, CDR2 SASEGT. The V gene lost 4 bases and the J gene lost 1 base, with 14 bases spanning the gap. Amplification used 60 Vbeta primers and 13 Jbeta primers. The data were produced by immunoSEQ multiplex PCR, yet TCRdb's version contains in-frame clones alone and is incomplete. This sample has fewer than 70,000 clones, with around 73% found just once. V usage is TRBV6-1 and J usage is TRBJ2-7; D might be TRBD1 (6 bases). This sequence originates from a man aged 50 to 60 in good health and CMV-seronegative. Sample: PBMCs. Here the CDR3 reads CASSGGQSLSYEQYF. CDR3 bases: TGTGCCAGCAGTGGCGGACAGAGCTTATCCTACGAGCAGTACTTC.